A selection of T cell receptor beta chains follows, all from one sample in a study of a mutant IDH1 vaccine in newly diagnosed glioma. Clones were read by immunoSEQ multiplex PCR, and TCRdb kept only the in-frame ones, dropping some. The sample lists fewer than 70,000 clones, 85% to 90% seen once, with about 4.2% in the top ten. These receptors are not linked to any known antigen. The material was PBMCs, obtained from a glioma patient whose treatment included an IDH1 peptide vaccine. These TCRs come from a woman aged 40 to 55 with glioma. The CDR3 runs from the conserved cysteine through the conserved F or W. D genes are given only for firm matches. Where a row states a size, it is once, few, many or the class of an expanded clone; other rows omit it.

cdr3_length: 15
v_call: TRBV28
clone_size: NA
d_call: TRBD1
j_call: TRBJ2-7
cdr3_aa: CASSPPGQGSYEQYF
cdr3_nt: TGTGCCAGCAGCCCCCCGGGACAGGGGTCCTACGAGCAGTACTTC

cdr3_length: 12
v_call: TRBV19
clone_size: NA
d_call: NA
j_call: TRBJ1-2
cdr3_aa: CASSIQNYGYTF
cdr3_nt: TGTGCCAGTAGTATACAGAACTATGGCTACACCTTC

cdr3_length: 14
v_call: TRBV2
clone_size: NA
d_call: TRBD1
j_call: TRBJ1-5
cdr3_aa: CASSLTGFRQPQHF
cdr3_nt: TGTGCCAGCAGTTTGACAGGGTTCAGACAGCCCCAGCATTTT

cdr3_length: 14
v_call: TRBV5-8
clone_size: NA
d_call: NA
j_call: TRBJ1-1
cdr3_aa: CASSPRIANTEAFF
cdr3_nt: TGTGCCAGCAGCCCTCGAATCGCGAACACTGAAGCTTTCTTT

cdr3_length: 10
v_call: TRBV20-1
clone_size: NA
d_call: NA
j_call: TRBJ1-4
cdr3_aa: CSASGEKLFF
cdr3_nt: TGCAGTGCTAGTGGCGAAAAACTGTTTTTT

cdr3_length: 19
v_call: TRBV4-1
clone_size: NA
d_call: TRBD2
j_call: TRBJ2-3
cdr3_aa: CASSHSPSYSGGHQGGQYF
cdr3_nt: TGCGCCAGCAGCCACTCCCCGTCCTATAGCGGGGGTCATCAAGGCGGGCAGTATTTT

cdr3_length: 16
v_call: TRBV4-3
clone_size: NA
d_call: NA
j_call: TRBJ1-3
cdr3_aa: CASSQVPGRAKNTIYF
cdr3_nt: TGCGCCAGCAGCCAAGTCCCTGGACGGGCTAAAAACACCATATATTTT

cdr3_length: 14
v_call: TRBV5-1
clone_size: NA
d_call: NA
j_call: TRBJ1-4
cdr3_aa: CASSLDLGGEKLFF
cdr3_nt: TGCGCCAGCAGCTTGGATTTAGGGGGGGAAAAACTGTTTTTT

cdr3_length: 16
v_call: TRBV7-2
clone_size: NA
d_call: TRBD2
j_call: TRBJ2-3
cdr3_aa: CASSSQPGLASDTQYF
cdr3_nt: TGTGCCAGCAGCTCACAGCCGGGACTAGCGTCAGATACGCAGTATTTT

cdr3_length: 14
v_call: TRBV6-5
clone_size: few
d_call: NA
j_call: TRBJ1-1
cdr3_aa: CASSTTGTNTEAFF
cdr3_nt: TGTGCCAGCAGTACGACAGGTACCAACACTGAAGCTTTCTTT

cdr3_length: 16
v_call: TRBV28
clone_size: NA
d_call: TRBD2
j_call: TRBJ2-1
cdr3_aa: CASRPTSGRNYNEQFF
cdr3_nt: TGTGCCAGCAGACCGACTAGCGGGAGAAATTACAATGAGCAGTTCTTC

cdr3_length: 14
v_call: TRBV6-4
clone_size: NA
d_call: NA
j_call: TRBJ1-4
cdr3_aa: CASSARDTHEKLFF
cdr3_nt: TGTGCCAGCAGTGCTAGGGACACCCATGAAAAACTGTTTTTT

cdr3_length: 14
v_call: TRBV5-1
clone_size: NA
d_call: NA
j_call: TRBJ1-1
cdr3_aa: CASSLDPMNTEAFF
cdr3_nt: TGCGCCAGCAGCTTGGACCCTATGAACACTGAAGCTTTCTTT

cdr3_length: 14
v_call: TRBV7-9
clone_size: NA
d_call: NA
j_call: TRBJ1-1
cdr3_aa: CASSFTGGSTEAFF
cdr3_nt: TGTGCCAGCAGCTTCACGGGAGGGAGCACTGAAGCTTTCTTT

cdr3_length: 12
v_call: TRBV19
clone_size: NA
d_call: NA
j_call: TRBJ1-5
cdr3_aa: CASSGQGGPQHF
cdr3_nt: TGTGCCAGCTCGGGGCAGGGAGGGCCCCAGCATTTT

cdr3_length: 17
v_call: TRBV7-2
clone_size: NA
d_call: NA
j_call: TRBJ2-7
cdr3_aa: CASSLQRGSNPSYEQYF
cdr3_nt: TGTGCCAGCAGCCTACAAAGGGGGTCTAACCCATCCTACGAGCAGTACTTC

cdr3_length: 10
v_call: TRBV29-1
clone_size: few
d_call: NA
j_call: TRBJ1-1
cdr3_aa: CSAKDTEAFF
cdr3_nt: TGCAGCGCAAAGGACACTGAAGCTTTCTTT

cdr3_length: 14
v_call: TRBV5-1
clone_size: NA
d_call: TRBD1
j_call: TRBJ1-2
cdr3_aa: CASSFPGGDYGYTF
cdr3_nt: TGCGCCAGCAGCTTCCCAGGGGGAGACTATGGCTACACCTTC

cdr3_length: 15
v_call: TRBV10-2
clone_size: NA
d_call: TRBD2
j_call: TRBJ2-3
cdr3_aa: CASSESPRGVDTQYF
cdr3_nt: TGCGCCAGCAGTGAGTCCCCCCGGGGGGTAGATACGCAGTATTTT

cdr3_length: 15
v_call: TRBV27
clone_size: medium-sized
d_call: TRBD1
j_call: TRBJ2-7
cdr3_aa: CASKPGQGTSYEQYF
cdr3_nt: TGTGCCAGCAAACCGGGACAGGGGACCTCCTACGAGCAGTACTTC

cdr3_length: 15
v_call: TRBV6-1
clone_size: NA
d_call: TRBD2
j_call: TRBJ2-1
cdr3_aa: CASLPSGRSYNEQFF
cdr3_nt: TGTGCCAGTTTGCCAAGCGGGAGGTCCTACAATGAGCAGTTCTTC

cdr3_length: 12
v_call: TRBV15
clone_size: NA
d_call: NA
j_call: TRBJ1-1
cdr3_aa: CAGGEEYTEAFF
cdr3_nt: TGTGCCGGGGGGGAGGAATACACTGAAGCTTTCTTT

cdr3_length: 15
v_call: TRBV4-3
clone_size: once
d_call: TRBD1
j_call: TRBJ1-3
cdr3_aa: CASSQTTGAGGAIYF
cdr3_nt: TGCGCCAGCAGCCAAACGACGGGGGCAGGGGGGGCCATATATTTT

cdr3_length: 16
v_call: TRBV5-5
clone_size: once
d_call: TRBD1
j_call: TRBJ2-3
cdr3_aa: CASSALTGASTDTQYF
cdr3_nt: TGTGCCAGCAGCGCACTGACAGGGGCCTCCACAGATACGCAGTATTTT

cdr3_length: 13
v_call: TRBV10-3
clone_size: NA
d_call: NA
j_call: TRBJ1-6
cdr3_aa: CAISMESNSPLHF
cdr3_nt: TGTGCCATCTCGATGGAGTCTAATTCACCCCTCCACTTT

cdr3_length: 17
v_call: TRBV11-2
clone_size: NA
d_call: TRBD1
j_call: TRBJ1-2
cdr3_aa: CASSRQTGTTFLYGYTF
cdr3_nt: TGTGCCAGCAGCCGGCAGACAGGGACAACGTTTCTCTATGGCTACACCTTC

cdr3_length: 12
v_call: TRBV7-9
clone_size: NA
d_call: NA
j_call: TRBJ2-7
cdr3_aa: CASSFQGYEQYF
cdr3_nt: TGTGCCAGCAGCTTTCAGGGCTACGAGCAGTACTTC

cdr3_length: 13
v_call: TRBV6-5
clone_size: NA
d_call: NA
j_call: TRBJ1-2
cdr3_aa: CASIEGRWYGYTF
cdr3_nt: TGTGCCAGCATTGAGGGCCGATGGTATGGCTACACCTTC

cdr3_length: 15
v_call: TRBV2
clone_size: NA
d_call: TRBD2
j_call: TRBJ2-7
cdr3_aa: CASSEAPSGSYEQYF
cdr3_nt: TGTGCCAGCAGTGAAGCGCCTAGCGGGAGCTACGAGCAGTACTTC

cdr3_length: 15
v_call: TRBV27
clone_size: NA
d_call: TRBD2
j_call: TRBJ2-1
cdr3_aa: CASSLTSGRPYTRIF
cdr3_nt: TGTGCCAGCAGTCTCACTAGCGGGAGGCCCTACACTAGAATCTTC

cdr3_length: 13
v_call: TRBV29-1
clone_size: NA
d_call: TRBD1
j_call: TRBJ1-2
cdr3_aa: CSVEAPGGYGYTF
cdr3_nt: TGCAGCGTTGAAGCCCCAGGGGGCTATGGCTACACCTTC

cdr3_length: 15
v_call: TRBV19
clone_size: NA
d_call: TRBD1
j_call: TRBJ1-2
cdr3_aa: CASSTWTGEGGGYTF
cdr3_nt: TGTGCCAGTAGTACATGGACAGGGGAGGGCGGTGGCTACACCTTC